These T cell receptor beta chains were read from a single sample in a study of T cell responses to AZD1222 COVID-19 vaccine. Some clones are missing from TCRdb's copy, which holds only in-frame ones; the method was immunoSEQ multiplex PCR. The sample has under 170,000 clones, 80% to 95% seen once; the top ten hold 3.2%. This sample comprised peripheral blood, obtained 28 days after the second AZD1222 dose. The origin of the receptors is an adult who received the AZD1222 COVID-19 vaccine. Each CDR3 is given with its conserved first and last residue. The D gene is left open where the match is weak. Only part of the rows carry a size: once, few, many, or a class if the clone is expanded.

V	size	D	J	length	DNA	CDR3
TRBV29-1	-	-	TRBJ2-6	14	TGCAGCGTTGGGCGAGGTACTGGGGCCAACGTCCTGACTTTC	CSVGRGTGANVLTF
TRBV6-5	-	-	TRBJ2-6	15	TGTGCCAGCAGGTCCCAGGGTTCTGGGGCCAACGTCCTGACTTTC	CASRSQGSGANVLTF
TRBV29-1	-	TRBD1	TRBJ1-1	13	TGCAGCGTTGAACAGGGGGCGCCCACTGAAGCTTTCTTT	CSVEQGAPTEAFF
TRBV5-6	-	-	TRBJ2-2	13	TGTGCCAGCAGCTTGCCAGGGACCGGGGAGCTGTTTTTT	CASSLPGTGELFF
TRBV15	-	-	TRBJ2-1	14	TGTGCCACCAGCAGATCGCGGTACTACAATGAGCAGTTCTTC	CATSRSRYYNEQFF
TRBV15	-	TRBD1	TRBJ1-1	16	TGTGCCACCAGCAGTACTCAGGGGGCACGCAACACTGAAGCTTTCTTT	CATSSTQGARNTEAFF
TRBV27	-	-	TRBJ1-1	13	TGTGCCAGCAGCCCGGGACGGAACACTGAAGCTTTCTTT	CASSPGRNTEAFF
TRBV7-9	-	-	TRBJ1-5	14	TGTGCCAGCAGCTTAGGCGGTCCTAATCAGCCCCAGCATTTT	CASSLGGPNQPQHF
TRBV10-1	-	-	TRBJ1-1	13	TGCGCCAGCAGCCAACAGGCGAACACTGAAGCTTTCTTT	CASSQQANTEAFF
TRBV7-9	once	-	TRBJ2-7	14	TGTGCCAGCAGCTTATCCGGCATTAACTACGAGCAGTACTTC	CASSLSGINYEQYF
TRBV6-5	-	-	TRBJ1-2	12	TGTGCCAGCACCGAGGGGTTGGGTGGCTACACCTTC	CASTEGLGGYTF
TRBV18	-	TRBD1	TRBJ1-1	17	TGTGCCAGCTCACCATTGGGACAGGGGGGCCCGAACACTGAAGCTTTCTTT	CASSPLGQGGPNTEAFF
TRBV3-1/TRBV3-2	-	TRBD1	TRBJ2-7	13	TGTGCCAGCAGCCCTTTCGGACAGGTAGCGCAGTACTTC	CASSPFGQVAQYF
TRBV27	-	TRBD1	TRBJ2-7	16	TGTGCCAGCAGTTTCGGACAGGGCCTCCTCTCCTACGAGCAGTACTTC	CASSFGQGLLSYEQYF